Given below is one TCR beta chain in context. This record belongs to a study of blood T cell repertoires in COVID-19. This CDR3 spans 14 amino acids. Germline values: CDR1 GTSNPN, CDR2 SVGIG (reference sequence). V gave up 2 bases and J gave up 4 bases; unmatched junction bases: 5. Data came from immunoSEQ multiplex PCR; TCRdb stores just in-frame clones and leaves some out. In the table there are 99,000 or so clones, about four fifths of which are singletons. This clonotype originated in a woman aged 70-85 years with acute or convalescent COVID-19. The genes are TRBV30 and TRBJ1-2, with 9 bases lining up with TRBD1. The sample taken for sequencing was peripheral blood. The CDR3 loop is CAWSTGQGLYGYTF. CDR3 coding DNA: TGTGCCTGGAGTACGGGACAGGGTCTCTATGGCTACACCTTC.